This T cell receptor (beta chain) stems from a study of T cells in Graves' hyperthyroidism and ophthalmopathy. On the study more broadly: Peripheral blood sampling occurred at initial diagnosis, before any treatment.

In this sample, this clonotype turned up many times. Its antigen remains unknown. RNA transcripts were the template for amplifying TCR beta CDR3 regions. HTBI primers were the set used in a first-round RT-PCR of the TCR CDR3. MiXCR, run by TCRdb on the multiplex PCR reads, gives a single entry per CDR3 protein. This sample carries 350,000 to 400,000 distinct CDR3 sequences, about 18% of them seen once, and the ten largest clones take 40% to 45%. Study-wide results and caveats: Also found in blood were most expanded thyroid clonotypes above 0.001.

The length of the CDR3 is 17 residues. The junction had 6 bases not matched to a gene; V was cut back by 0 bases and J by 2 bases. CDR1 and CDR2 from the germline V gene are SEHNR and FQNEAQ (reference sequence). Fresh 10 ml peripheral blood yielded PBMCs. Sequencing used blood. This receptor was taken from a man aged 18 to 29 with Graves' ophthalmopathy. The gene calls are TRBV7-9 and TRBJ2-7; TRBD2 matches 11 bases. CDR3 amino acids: CASSLAPSGGYTYEQYF. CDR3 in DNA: TGTGCCAGCAGCTTAGCTCCTAGCGGGGGGTACACCTACGAGCAGTACTTC.